Below are 17 T cell receptor beta chains sequenced from a single sample in a study of identifying expanded T cells in peripheral blood (dated by TCRdb to the late 2010s). To prepare the library, the immunoSEQ multiplex PCR assay was applied. TCRdb provides this immuneACCESS table in a form limited to in-frame rearrangements. Some clones are lacking; in checked studies, under half of them reflect an unresolved V gene, and why the rest are absent is not known. Within this sample are 110,000 or so clones, with about 87% of them counted one time only. The ten largest clonotypes hold roughly 7.6% of the sample. Sequencing was done on a sample of blood. All receptors derive from a person aged 18-70 years in good health.

The chain couples TRBV7-9 to TRBJ2-3, with 10 bases aligning to TRBD2. The trim removed 3 bases at V and 0 bases at J, leaving 3 bases unmatched. Looked up from germline, CDR1 is SEHNR and CDR2 is FQNEAQ (reference sequence). The CDR3 runs to 16 residues. The CDR3 is CASSFASGGSTDTQYF. CDR3 sequence (DNA): TGTGCCAGCAGCTTCGCTAGCGGGGGTAGCACAGATACGCAGTATTTT.

This clone was detected a few times. V and J are TRBV19 and TRBJ2-7; 10 bases are a match to TRBD1. V gave up 4 bases and J gave up 2 bases; unmatched junction bases: 8. Germline assignment: CDR1 LNHDA and CDR2 SQIVND (reference sequence). The length of the CDR3 is 16 residues. CDR3 DNA sequence: TGTGCCAGTAGTACGCAAGGGACAGGGGCCACCTACGAGCAGTACTTC. Protein sequence: CASSTQGTGATYEQYF.

V usage is TRBV7-9 and J usage is TRBJ2-3; no firm D call. Looked up from germline, CDR1 is SEHNR and CDR2 is FQNEAQ (reference sequence). With 2 bases removed from V and 0 bases from J, the gap between germline ends came to 6 bases. The length of the CDR3 is 14 residues. The DNA of the CDR3 is TGTGCCAGCAGCTTATCCCTGAGCACAGATACGCAGTATTTT. As protein: CASSLSLSTDTQYF.

This clone came up a few times. In nucleotides, the CDR3 is TGTGCCAGCAATAGTCGCGGCAGGGGTGGAGAGACCCAGTACTTC. It is translated as CASNSRGRGGETQYF. J is TRBJ2-5 and V is TRBV9, with TRBD1 as a possible D gene (6 bases). This CDR3 spans 15 amino acids. Trimming pared 6 bases from V and 4 bases from J, leaving 19 bases between. CDR1 SGDLS and CDR2 YYNGEE come from the germline V gene.

The CDR3, as DNA: TGTGCCAGCAGCTTAGGAATTGCAACTAATGAAAAACTGTTTTTT. It yields the protein CASSLGIATNEKLFF. The V call is TRBV7-2, the J call TRBJ1-4; D is uncertain. V gave up 1 base and J gave up 0 bases, with 6 bases separating them. This CDR3 spans 15 amino acids. Germline CDR1 is SGHTA and CDR2 is FQGNSA.

The CDR3 nucleotides are TGTGCCAGCAGCTCTCTGAGTACAGGGGGCTTCACCGGGGAGCTGTTTTTT. Amino acids: CASSSLSTGGFTGELFF. The chain carries TRBV5-4 and TRBJ2-2; 9 nucleotides agree with TRBD1. J gave up 4 bases and V 3 bases, and 10 bases lay outside the gene matches. In germline, CDR1 is SGHNT, CDR2 YYREEE (reference sequence). The CDR3 spans 17 residues.

The chain combines TRBV6-1 with TRBJ1-2; no definite D call. Germline loops: CDR1 MNHNS, CDR2 SASEGT. This CDR3 is built from 15 residues. V lost 5 bases, J lost 8 bases, and 21 bases lay in between. CDR3 in DNA: TGTGCCAGCAGTAAAACAGTGGAACCCTATGGCGGCTACACCTTC. It is translated as CASSKTVEPYGGYTF.

As to this clone: This sample also contains other DNA sequences that code for the same CDR3. V gene TRBV10-1 combines with J gene TRBJ2-5, with D tentatively TRBD2 (6 bases). Per the germline V gene, CDR1 is WNHNN and CDR2 is SYGVQD (reference sequence). This CDR3 region has 13 residues. V lost 4 bases and J 2 bases, leaving 8 bases between the germline ends. The DNA of the CDR3 is TGCGCCAGCAGTGTTGGGGGGCAAGAGACCCAGTACTTC. Translation: CASSVGGQETQYF.

The chain recombines TRBV4-1 with TRBJ2-7; the match to TRBD1 covers 7 bases. V shed 3 bases and J 5 bases; nucleotides not matched to a gene: 4. The length of the CDR3 is 13 residues. CDR1 and CDR2 (germline): MGHRA, YSYEKL. CDR3 residues: CASSHDRANEQYF. The CDR3 nucleotides read TGCGCCAGCAGCCATGACAGGGCTAACGAGCAGTACTTC.

The V call is TRBV25-1, the J call TRBJ1-4, with D tentatively TRBD1 (5 bases). The V end was cut by 3 bases, the J end by 5 bases, with 10 bases between. The CDR3 extends over 14 amino acids. The V gene's germline CDR1 is MGHDK and CDR2 SYGVNS. CDR3 nucleotide sequence: TGTGCCAGCAGTGAGCCGTGGGACAATGAAAAACTGTTTTTT. This codes for CASSEPWDNEKLFF.

CDR3 nucleotides: TGTGCCAGCAGCAACGCGGGATCCCAAAACATTCAGTACTTC. This codes for CASSNAGSQNIQYF. The J gene is TRBJ2-4, the V gene TRBV7-9; D perhaps matches TRBD2 (6 bases). Looked up from germline, CDR1 is SEHNR and CDR2 is FQNEAQ (reference sequence). The V end was cut by 5 bases, the J end by 5 bases, with 13 bases between. The CDR3 extends over 14 amino acids.

V and J are TRBV21-1 and TRBJ2-6; the table's D gene call, TRBD1, was not cross checked with the DNA. TRBV21-1 is assigned pseudogene status. CDR3 length: 18 amino acids. The CDR3 sequence is CASSIWNRGSNGANVLTF. CDR3 nucleotides: TGTGCCAGCAGCATCTGGAACAGGGGTTCTAATGGGGCCAACGTCCTGACTTTC.

The V call is TRBV11-3, the J call TRBJ2-5, with 7 bases aligning to TRBD1. V lost 6 bases and J lost 2; bases outside the gene matches: 9. There are 15 residues in the CDR3. Germline V gene data show CDR1 as SGHNT and CDR2 as YENEEA. DNA for the CDR3: TGTGCCAGCAGTTCGGGACAGAGCGGTCAAGAGACCCAGTACTTC. This translates into CASSSGQSGQETQYF.

The chain carries TRBV10-3 and TRBJ2-7; 10 positions match TRBD1. V dropped 7 bases and J dropped 2; count of bases not matched to a gene: 5. Germline V CDR1 and CDR2: ENHRY, SYGVKD. The CDR3 covers 14 residues. The DNA for the CDR3 is TGTGCCATCAACCCCGGACAGGGGGCCTACGAGCAGTACTTC. Translating it yields CAINPGQGAYEQYF.

The chain has TRBV7-9 and TRBJ2-7; D is possibly TRBD1 or TRBD2 (5 bases each). This CDR3 has 14 residues. Germline V lookup: CDR1 SEHNR, CDR2 FQNEAQ (reference sequence). The V end lost 3 bases, the J end lost 2 bases, and 11 bases lay between the germline ends. CDR3 region: CASSLGTDTYEQYF. The CDR3 coding sequence is TGTGCCAGCAGCTTGGGGACGGATACCTACGAGCAGTACTTC. The full variable domain, with the rest looked up from reference TRBV7-9 and TRBJ2-7, is DTGVSQNPRHKITKRGQNVTFRCDPISEHNRLYWYRQTLGQGPEFLTYFQNEAQLEKSRLLSDRFSAERPKGSFSTLEIQRTEQGDSAMYLCASSLGTDTYEQYFGPGTRLTVT.

V gene TRBV6-1 combines with J gene TRBJ1-5; 7 nucleotides agree with TRBD1. The CDR3 loop spans 15 amino acids. CDR1 is MNHNS and CDR2 is SASEGT in the germline V gene. The V and J ends lost 5 bases and 5 bases, in that order; junction bases with no gene match: 9. CDR3 DNA: TGTGCCAGCAGTCTACAGGGGAATAGTTATCAGCCCCAGCATTTT. Protein product: CASSLQGNSYQPQHF.

The rearrangement uses TRBV19 and TRBJ2-5, with 8 bases identical to TRBD1. CDR1 and CDR2 (germline): LNHDA, SQIVND (reference sequence). Unmatched junction bases numbered 4, after V lost 9 bases and J lost 4 bases. This CDR3 is 12 amino acids long. CDR3: CASSGGGETQYF. In DNA form, the CDR3 reads TGTGCCAGCTCAGGGGGCGGAGAGACCCAGTACTTC. Drawing the rest from reference TRBV19 and TRBJ2-5, the complete variable domain is DGGITQSPKYLFRKEGQNVTLSCEQNLNHDAMYWYRQDPGQGLRLIYYSQIVNDFQKGDIAEGYSVSREKKESFPLTVTSAQKNPTAFYLCASSGGGETQYFGPGTRLLVL.